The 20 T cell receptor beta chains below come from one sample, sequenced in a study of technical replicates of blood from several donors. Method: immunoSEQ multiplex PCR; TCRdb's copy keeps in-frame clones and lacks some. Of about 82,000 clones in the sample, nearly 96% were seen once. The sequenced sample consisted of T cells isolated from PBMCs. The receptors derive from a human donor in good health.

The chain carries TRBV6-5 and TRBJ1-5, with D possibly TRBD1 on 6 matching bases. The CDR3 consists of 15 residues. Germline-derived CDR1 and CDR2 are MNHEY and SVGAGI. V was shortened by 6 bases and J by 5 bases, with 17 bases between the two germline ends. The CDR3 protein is CASSRSRGSDQPQHF. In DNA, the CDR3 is TGTGCCAGCAGCAGAAGCAGGGGATCCGATCAGCCCCAGCATTTT.

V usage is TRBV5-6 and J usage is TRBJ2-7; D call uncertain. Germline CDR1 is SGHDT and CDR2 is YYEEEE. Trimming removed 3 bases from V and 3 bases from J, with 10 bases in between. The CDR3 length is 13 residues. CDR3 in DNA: TGTGCCAGCAGCTCCGTATCTCGCTACGAGCAGTACTTC. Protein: CASSSVSRYEQYF.

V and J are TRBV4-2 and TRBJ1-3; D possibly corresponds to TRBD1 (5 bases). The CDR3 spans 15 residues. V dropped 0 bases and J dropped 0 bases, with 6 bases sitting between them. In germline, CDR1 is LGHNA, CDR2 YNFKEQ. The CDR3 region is CASSQDGGSGNTIYF. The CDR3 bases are TGTGCCAGCAGCCAAGACGGGGGCTCTGGAAACACCATATATTTT.

In DNA form, the CDR3 reads TGTGCCAGCAGCTTTAGCGGGAGGGGAGGCACAGATACGCAGTATTTT. Its protein product is CASSFSGRGGTDTQYF. The V and J genes are TRBV11-2 and TRBJ2-3; 11 positions agree with TRBD2. This CDR3 is built from 16 residues. Germline V gene data show CDR1 as SGHAT and CDR2 as FQNNGV. V trimming: 3 bases; J trimming: 1 base; junction bases outside the gene matches: 3.

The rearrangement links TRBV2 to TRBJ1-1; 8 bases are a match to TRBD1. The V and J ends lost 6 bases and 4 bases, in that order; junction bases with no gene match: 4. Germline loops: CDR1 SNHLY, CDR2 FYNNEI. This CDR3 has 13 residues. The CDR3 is CASRVDRATEAFF. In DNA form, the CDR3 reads TGTGCCAGCAGGGTGGACAGGGCCACTGAAGCTTTCTTT.

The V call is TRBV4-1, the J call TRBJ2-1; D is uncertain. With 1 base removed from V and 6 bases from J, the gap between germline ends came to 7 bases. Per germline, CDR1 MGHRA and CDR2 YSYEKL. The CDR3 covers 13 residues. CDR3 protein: CASSQGTPNEQFF. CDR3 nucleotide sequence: TGCGCCAGCAGCCAAGGAACTCCCAATGAGCAGTTCTTC.

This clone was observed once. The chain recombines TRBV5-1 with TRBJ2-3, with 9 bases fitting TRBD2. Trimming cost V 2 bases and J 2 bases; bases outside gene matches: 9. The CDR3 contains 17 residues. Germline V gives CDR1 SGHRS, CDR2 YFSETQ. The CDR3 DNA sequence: TGCGCCAGCAGCTTACCTTCTAGCGGGGCTAACACAGATACGCAGTATTTT. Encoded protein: CASSLPSSGANTDTQYF. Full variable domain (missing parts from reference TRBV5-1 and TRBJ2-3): KAGVTQTPRYLIKTRGQQVTLSCSPISGHRSVSWYQQTPGQGLQFLFEYFSETQRNKGNFPGRFSGRQFSNSRSEMNVSTLELGDSALYLCASSLPSSGANTDTQYFGPGTRLTVL.

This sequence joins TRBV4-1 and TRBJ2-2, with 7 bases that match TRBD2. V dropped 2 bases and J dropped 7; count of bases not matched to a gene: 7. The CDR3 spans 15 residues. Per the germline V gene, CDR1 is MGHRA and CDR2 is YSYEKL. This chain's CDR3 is CASSQLAGDIGELFF. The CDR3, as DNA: TGCGCCAGCAGCCAATTGGCGGGAGATATCGGGGAGCTGTTTTTT.

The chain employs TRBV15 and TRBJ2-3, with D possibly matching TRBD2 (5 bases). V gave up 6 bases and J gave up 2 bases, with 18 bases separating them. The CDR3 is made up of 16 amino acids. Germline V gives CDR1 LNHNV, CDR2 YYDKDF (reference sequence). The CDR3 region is CATSGSRRGNTDTQYF. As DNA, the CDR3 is TGTGCCACCAGTGGAAGTAGAAGAGGGAACACAGATACGCAGTATTTT.

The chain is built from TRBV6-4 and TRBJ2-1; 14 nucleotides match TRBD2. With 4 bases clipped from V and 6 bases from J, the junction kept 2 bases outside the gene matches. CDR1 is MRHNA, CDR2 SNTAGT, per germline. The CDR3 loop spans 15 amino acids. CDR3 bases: TGTGCCAGCAGTGCCGGGACTAGCGGGAGCAATGAGCAGTTCTTC. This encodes CASSAGTSGSNEQFF.

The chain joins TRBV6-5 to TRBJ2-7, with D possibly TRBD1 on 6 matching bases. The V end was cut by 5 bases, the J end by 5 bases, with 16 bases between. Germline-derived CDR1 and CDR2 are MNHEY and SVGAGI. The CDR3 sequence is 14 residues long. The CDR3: CASSTTGFADEQYF. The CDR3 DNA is TGTGCCAGCAGTACTACAGGGTTCGCGGACGAGCAGTACTTC.

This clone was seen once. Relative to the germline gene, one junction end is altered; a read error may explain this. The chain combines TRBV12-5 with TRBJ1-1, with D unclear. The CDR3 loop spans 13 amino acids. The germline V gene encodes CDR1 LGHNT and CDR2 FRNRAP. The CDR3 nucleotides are TGTGCTAGTGGCTTGGACTTGAACACTGAAGCTTTCTTT. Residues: CASGLDLNTEAFF.

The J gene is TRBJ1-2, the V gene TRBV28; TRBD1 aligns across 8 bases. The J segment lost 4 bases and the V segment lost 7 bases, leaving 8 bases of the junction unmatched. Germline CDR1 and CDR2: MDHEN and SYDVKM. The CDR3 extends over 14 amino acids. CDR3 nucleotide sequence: TGTGCCAGCACCGTCGACAGGGGTGGCTATGGCTACACCTTC. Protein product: CASTVDRGGYGYTF.

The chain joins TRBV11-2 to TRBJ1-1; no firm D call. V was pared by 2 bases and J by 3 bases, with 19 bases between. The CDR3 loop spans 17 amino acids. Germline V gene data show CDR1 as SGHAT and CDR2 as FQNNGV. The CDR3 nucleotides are TGTGCCAGCAGCTTAATCTCTCTACAGTCAAAATACACTGAAGCTTTCTTT. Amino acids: CASSLISLQSKYTEAFF.

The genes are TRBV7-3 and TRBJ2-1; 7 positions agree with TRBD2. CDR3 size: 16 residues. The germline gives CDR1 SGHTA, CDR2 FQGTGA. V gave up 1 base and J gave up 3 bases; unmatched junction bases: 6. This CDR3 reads CASSLMVASGYNEQFF. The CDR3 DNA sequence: TGTGCCAGCAGCTTAATGGTGGCTAGCGGCTACAATGAGCAGTTCTTC. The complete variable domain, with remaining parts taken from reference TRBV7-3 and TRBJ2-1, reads GAGVSQTPSNKVTEKGKYVELRCDPISGHTALYWYRQSLGQGPEFLIYFQGTGAADDSGLPNDRFFAVRPEGSVSTLKIQRTERGDSAVYLCASSLMVASGYNEQFFGPGTRLTVL.

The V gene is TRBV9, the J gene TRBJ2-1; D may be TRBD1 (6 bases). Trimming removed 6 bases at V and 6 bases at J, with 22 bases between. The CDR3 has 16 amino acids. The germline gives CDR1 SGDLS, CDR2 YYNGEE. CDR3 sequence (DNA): TGTGCCAGCACTAGTGAGGGGACACCATGGGGCAATGAGCAGTTCTTC. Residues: CASTSEGTPWGNEQFF.

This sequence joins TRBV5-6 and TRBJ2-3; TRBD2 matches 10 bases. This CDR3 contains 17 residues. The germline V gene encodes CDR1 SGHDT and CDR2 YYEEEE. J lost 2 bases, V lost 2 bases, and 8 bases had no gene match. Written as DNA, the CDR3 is TGTGCCAGCAGCTTATTTAGGACTAGCGGTTTCACAGATACGCAGTATTTT. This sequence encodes CASSLFRTSGFTDTQYF.

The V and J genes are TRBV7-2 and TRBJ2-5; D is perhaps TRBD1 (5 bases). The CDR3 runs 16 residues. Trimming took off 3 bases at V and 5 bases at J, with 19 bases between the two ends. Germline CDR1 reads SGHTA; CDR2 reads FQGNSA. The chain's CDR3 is CASSLTWQGPWETQYF. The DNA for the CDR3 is TGTGCCAGCAGCTTGACCTGGCAGGGCCCATGGGAGACCCAGTACTTC.

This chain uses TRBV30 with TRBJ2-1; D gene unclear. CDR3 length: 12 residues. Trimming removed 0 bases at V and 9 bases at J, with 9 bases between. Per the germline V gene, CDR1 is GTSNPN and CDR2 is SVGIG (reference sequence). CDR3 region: CAWSVIGSEQFF. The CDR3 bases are TGTGCCTGGAGTGTAATTGGCAGTGAGCAGTTCTTC.

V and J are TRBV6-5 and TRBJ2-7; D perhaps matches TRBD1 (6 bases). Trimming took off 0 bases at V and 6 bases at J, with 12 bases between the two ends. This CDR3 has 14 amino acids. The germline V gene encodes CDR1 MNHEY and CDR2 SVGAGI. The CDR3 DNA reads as TGTGCCAGCAGTTACTCGGGACATACGGGCGAGCAGTACTTC. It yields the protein CASSYSGHTGEQYF.